This T cell receptor (beta chain) was profiled in a study of early T cells in non-severe SARS-CoV-2 infection. Germline V lookup: CDR1 DFQATT, CDR2 SNEGSKA (reference sequence). This CDR3 comprises 12 residues. Trimming took 3 bases from V and 2 from J, leaving 6 bases between them. Individually, cDNA molecules had unique molecular identifiers attached to them. TCRdb itself ran the 5' RACE reads through MiXCR, one entry per CDR3 protein. The sample yields 35,000 to 40,000 distinct CDR3 sequences, 4.6% seen once. This rearrangement joins TRBV20-1 to TRBJ2-3; the D gene is possibly TRBD2 (5 bases). This TCR came from an adult who was a healthcare worker with PCR-confirmed SARS-CoV-2 infection or an uninfected control (not recorded which). The sequenced sample was whole blood. The CDR3 protein is CSASGVTDTQYF. CDR3 nucleotide sequence: TGCAGTGCTAGCGGGGTCACAGATACGCAGTATTTT.